Shown below are 27 T cell receptor beta chains from a single sample sequenced in a study of response to subunit inactivated influenza vaccine (dated by TCRdb to the late 2010s). The library was generated by RT-PCR. Instrument on record: Illumina HiSeq 2500. TCRdb reran the public reads through fastp at Q25 and MiXCR, keeping productive beta chains. Identical CDR3 proteins give one entry, which carries the most common genes and DNA. The table for this sample lists 150,000 or so distinct CDR3 sequences; about 11% of them were counted only once. 35% to 40% of the sample is held by the ten biggest clonotypes. This specimen consisted of CD8+ T cells sorted from PBMCs, obtained around 25 months after vaccination. These receptors all stem from a man between 50 and 75 years old who received an inactivated influenza vaccine. Donor details come from another sample of the same person, matched by shared clones.

This clonotype has just one count. A much more abundant neighbour one base away suggests this may be a read error. This chain links TRBV20-1 with TRBJ2-7; 11 nucleotides match TRBD2. The CDR3 contains 16 residues. J lost 2 bases, V lost 6 bases, and 12 bases had no gene match. CDR1 and CDR2 (germline): DFQATT, SNEGSKA (reference sequence). CDR3 coding DNA: TGCAGTGCCGACACCGCTAGCGGGGGGATAACCTACGAGCAGTACTTC. Translating it yields CSADTASGGITYEQYF.

The V and J genes are TRBV7-2 and TRBJ1-2; maybe TRBD1 (5 bases). Germline V gene data show CDR1 as SGHTA and CDR2 as FQGNSA. The length of the CDR3 is 15 residues. V lost 0 bases, J lost 6 bases, and 14 bases lay in between. CDR3 protein: CASSLALWGGDGYTF. CDR3 DNA sequence: TGTGCCAGCAGCTTAGCGCTATGGGGCGGAGATGGCTACACCTTC.

With regard to this clonotype: A junction boundary mismatches the germline segment, possibly from a read error. V gene TRBV3-1 combines with J gene TRBJ2-1; no clear D. Per the germline V gene, CDR1 is LGHDT and CDR2 is YNNKEL (reference sequence). The length of the CDR3 is 17 residues. CDR3 protein: CASSQNLLRRAHEVQAF. CDR3 nucleotides: TGTGCCAGCAGCCAAAACCTACTCCGCCGGGCCCACGAGGTCCAGGCCTTC.

J is TRBJ1-1 and V is TRBV28, with D possibly TRBD1 on 5 matching bases. Per germline, CDR1 MDHEN and CDR2 SYDVKM. V dropped 5 bases and J dropped 5 bases, with 18 bases sitting between them. The CDR3 covers 15 residues. CDR3 coding DNA: TGTGCCAGCAGTCTCCTGGGGGGGAGGATGACTGAAGCTTTCTTT. This encodes CASSLLGGRMTEAFF.

The chain carries TRBV10-3 and TRBJ1-1; no clear D. Between the trimmed V and J ends, which lost 3 bases and 0 bases, there was a span of 8 bases. The CDR3 extends over 14 amino acids. Germline values: CDR1 ENHRY, CDR2 SYGVKD. The DNA of the CDR3 is TGTGCCATCAGTGAAGGAGTCATGAACACTGAAGCTTTCTTT. The encoded protein is CAISEGVMNTEAFF.

This clonotype was found a few times. CDR3 bases: TGTGCCAGCAGCTTAGGGCGGCTGGCCTACGAGCAGTACTTC. Protein product: CASSLGRLAYEQYF. This chain links TRBV11-2 with TRBJ2-7, with D unresolved. With 1 base removed from V and 2 bases from J, the gap between germline ends came to 9 bases. Germline lookup yields CDR1 SGHAT and CDR2 FQNNGV. This CDR3 comprises 14 residues. Drawing the rest from reference TRBV11-2 and TRBJ2-7, the complete variable domain is EAGVAQSPRYKIIEKRQSVAFWCNPISGHATLYWYQQILGQGPKLLIQFQNNGVVDDSQLPKDRFSAERLKGVDSTLKIQPAKLEDSAVYLCASSLGRLAYEQYFGPGTRLTVT.

This sequence joins TRBV9 and TRBJ2-5; 7 bases map to TRBD2. V was clipped by 3 bases and J by 3 bases; unmatched bases: 2. In germline, CDR1 is SGDLS, CDR2 YYNGEE. This CDR3 is built from 13 residues. The CDR3 loop reads CASSAGTKETQYF. CDR3 in DNA: TGTGCCAGCAGCGCGGGGACTAAAGAGACCCAGTACTTC. Looking up the rest from reference TRBV9 and TRBJ2-5 gives the full variable domain: DSGVTQTPKHLITATGQRVTLRCSPRSGDLSVYWYQQSLDQGLQFLIQYYNGEERAKGNILERFSAQQFPDLHSELNLSSLELGDSALYFCASSAGTKETQYFGPGTRLLVL.

The chain is built from TRBV27 and TRBJ2-5; 9 bases map to TRBD1. Per the germline V gene, CDR1 is MNHEY and CDR2 is SMNVEV (reference sequence). The junction had 9 bases not matched to a gene; V was cut back by 5 bases and J by 2 bases. The CDR3 is 16 amino acids. The CDR3 here is CASSPGTGGNQETQYF. CDR3 nucleotide sequence: TGTGCCAGCAGTCCCGGTACAGGGGGCAATCAAGAGACCCAGTACTTC.

This clonotype appeared many times. This chain connects TRBV6-1 to TRBJ2-2; tentatively, D is TRBD2 (5 bases). Trimming removed 6 bases from V and 3 bases from J, with 11 bases in between. The CDR3 is made up of 14 amino acids. CDR1 is MNHNS and CDR2 is SASEGT in the germline V gene. The chain's CDR3 is CASRLDSYTGELFF. CDR3 nucleotide sequence: TGTGCCAGCAGATTGGACTCCTACACCGGGGAGCTGTTTTTT.

This clonotype has ten or more counts. V and J are TRBV20-1 and TRBJ1-1; unclear D gene. The CDR3 contains 14 residues. Germline V gives CDR1 DFQATT, CDR2 SNEGSKA (reference sequence). Deletions cut 5 bases from V and 0 bases from J, with 13 bases between. The CDR3 DNA sequence: TGCAGTGCTCTCGACCCGGGGATGAACACTGAAGCTTTCTTT. This codes for CSALDPGMNTEAFF.

Points on this clonotype: Given a much more abundant clone one base away, this may be a read error. The chain couples TRBV24-1 to TRBJ2-3, with D perhaps TRBD2 (5 bases). There are 15 residues in the CDR3. The V gene lost 9 bases and the J gene lost 1 base, with 16 bases spanning the gap. Germline V gives CDR1 KGHDR, CDR2 SFDVKD. CDR3 DNA: TGTGCCACCGCCCTCGGGGTCGCTGGCACAGATACGCAGTATTTT. It yields the protein CATALGVAGTDTQYF.

The V and J genes are TRBV4-3 and TRBJ2-1, with TRBD2 identical over 7 bases. The CDR3 is 17 residues long. V trimming: 6 bases; J trimming: 0 bases; junction bases outside the gene matches: 11. CDR1 LGHNA and CDR2 YSLEER come from the germline V gene. CDR3 in amino acids: CASSQLGGEYSYNEQFF. The CDR3 nucleotides are TGCGCCAGCAGTCAATTGGGGGGGGAGTACTCCTACAATGAGCAGTTCTTC.

This clonotype was detected only a few times. The chain recombines TRBV6-2 or TRBV6-3 with TRBJ2-5, with 9 bases fitting TRBD2. The J segment lost 2 bases and the V segment lost 6 bases, leaving 7 bases of the junction unmatched. The CDR3 is made up of 15 amino acids. Per germline, CDR1 MNHEY and CDR2 SVGEGT. CDR3 bases: TGTGCCAGCAGCGGAGTAGCGGGGGTTCAAGAGACCCAGTACTTC. Translation: CASSGVAGVQETQYF.

This chain uses TRBV4-2 with TRBJ2-1, with a possible D match to TRBD2 (6 bases). Trimming removed 1 base at V and 0 bases at J, with 16 bases between. The germline V gene has CDR1 LGHNA and CDR2 YNFKEQ. CDR3 length equals 18 residues. The CDR3 loop reads CASSQARLTSSSYNEQFF. CDR3 coding DNA: TGTGCCAGCAGCCAAGCCCGCTTGACTAGTAGCTCCTACAATGAGCAGTTCTTC.

The table lists this clonotype with a few counts. V gene TRBV7-6 combines with J gene TRBJ2-3; 8 nucleotides match TRBD1. The V segment lost 1 base and the J segment 3 bases; nucleotides outside the gene matches: 6. Germline values: CDR1 SGHVS, CDR2 FNYEAQ. The CDR3 is 16 amino acids. CDR3 DNA sequence: TGTGCCAGCAGCTTAGAGGACAGGGTTGGAACAGATACGCAGTATTTT. Translation gives CASSLEDRVGTDTQYF.

V gene TRBV6-1 combines with J gene TRBJ1-4; possibly TRBD1 for D (5 bases). Germline V gives CDR1 MNHNS, CDR2 SASEGT. Trimming shortened V by 5 bases and J by 5 bases, and 15 bases separated the two germline ends. The CDR3 covers 15 residues. The CDR3 DNA reads TGTGCCAGCAGTACCCGGGACTTTTCAAATGAAAAACTGTTTTTT. It is translated as CASSTRDFSNEKLFF.

This clonotype was observed a few times. The genes are TRBV28 and TRBJ2-5; D gene ambiguous. V lost 6 bases, J lost 8 bases, and 13 bases lay in between. The CDR3 contains 12 residues. Germline V gives CDR1 MDHEN, CDR2 SYDVKM. The DNA for the CDR3 is TGTGCCAGCAGCCCAGGATCCCCTACCCAGTACTTC. Translation gives CASSPGSPTQYF.

Many counts were recorded for this clonotype. The chain uses TRBV20-1 and TRBJ2-5; tentatively, D is TRBD2 (6 bases). Germline loops: CDR1 DFQATT, CDR2 SNEGSKA (reference sequence). V lost 3 bases and J lost 2, with 19 bases in between. This CDR3 has 16 residues. CDR3 residues: CSASLLAGKPQETQYF. In nucleotides, the CDR3 is TGCAGTGCTAGTTTACTGGCGGGGAAACCTCAAGAGACCCAGTACTTC.

The genes are TRBV7-9 and TRBJ2-3; D is possibly TRBD1 or TRBD2 (5 bases each). Trimming removed 1 base at V and 0 bases at J, with 8 bases between. This CDR3 is built from 15 residues. CDR1 is SEHNR and CDR2 is FQNEAQ in the germline V gene (reference sequence). The CDR3 DNA reads TGTGCCAGCAGCTTAGTCGAGGGGAGCACAGATACGCAGTATTTT. Its protein is CASSLVEGSTDTQYF.

The V and J genes are TRBV20-1 and TRBJ2-7; no reliable D call. CDR1 is DFQATT, CDR2 SNEGSKA, per germline (reference sequence). Trimming stripped 3 bases from V and 3 bases from J, with 15 bases between. The CDR3 is made up of 14 amino acids. This chain's CDR3 is CSASPKVPHYEQYF. CDR3 nucleotides: TGCAGTGCTAGCCCCAAGGTCCCGCACTACGAGCAGTACTTC.

This clonotype was counted only a few times. The V call is TRBV27, the J call TRBJ2-4, with D hard to call. Germline loops: CDR1 MNHEY, CDR2 SMNVEV (reference sequence). V was clipped by 1 base and J by 2 bases, with 9 bases between them. The CDR3 totals 15 residues. The CDR3 DNA reads TGTGCCAGCAGTTTATTTACCAGCACCAAAAACATTCAGTACTTC. It encodes CASSLFTSTKNIQYF.

This clonotype came up a few times. The chain joins TRBV28 to TRBJ2-7, with D perhaps matching TRBD2 (5 bases). The CDR3 extends over 15 amino acids. V shed 2 bases and J shed 3 bases, with 14 bases lying between them. From germline, CDR1 is MDHEN and CDR2 SYDVKM. This CDR3 reads CASSLGGGLNYEQYF. In DNA, the CDR3 is TGTGCCAGCAGTTTAGGCGGCGGACTCAACTACGAGCAGTACTTC.

The sample holds a few counts of this clonotype. The chain carries TRBV6-1 and TRBJ1-1; D might be TRBD1 (6 bases). Per germline, CDR1 MNHNS and CDR2 SASEGT. This CDR3 contains 16 residues. V was cut by 2 bases and J by 2 bases, with 15 bases left in between. DNA for the CDR3: TGTGCCAGCAGTGAATACAGGGTAGAGGAAAACACTGAAGCTTTCTTT. Amino acids: CASSEYRVEENTEAFF.

The rearrangement uses TRBV6-2 or TRBV6-3 and TRBJ2-7, with 8 bases lining up with TRBD1. Germline CDR1 and CDR2: MNHEY and SVGEGT. The CDR3 is 13 amino acids. Losses at the gene ends were 5 bases for V and 2 bases for J; bases not matched to a gene: 2. CDR3 sequence: CASSDRGTYEQYF. In nucleotides, the CDR3 is TGTGCCAGCAGTGACAGGGGCACCTACGAGCAGTACTTC.

This clonotype has at least ten counts. The chain uses TRBV11-2 and TRBJ2-7, with D hard to call. V dropped 2 bases and J dropped 7 bases, with 21 bases sitting between them. Germline assignment: CDR1 SGHAT and CDR2 FQNNGV. The CDR3 covers 16 residues. In DNA form, the CDR3 reads TGTGCCAGCAGCTTAAGTTTCACTGTCAAACTTGGAGAGCAGTACTTC. Translating it yields CASSLSFTVKLGEQYF.

In this sample, this clonotype turned up a few times. The chain couples TRBV11-2 to TRBJ2-3; maybe TRBD2 (5 bases). Germline V CDR1 and CDR2: SGHAT, FQNNGV. Trimming stripped 4 bases from V and 6 bases from J, with 17 bases between. This CDR3 has 15 residues. The CDR3 DNA follows: TGTGCCAGCAGCTCCCTCGGGGAGTTCTTGGATACGCAGTATTTT. Translation: CASSSLGEFLDTQYF. The full variable domain, its missing parts supplied by reference TRBV11-2 and TRBJ2-3, is EAGVAQSPRYKIIEKRQSVAFWCNPISGHATLYWYQQILGQGPKLLIQFQNNGVVDDSQLPKDRFSAERLKGVDSTLKIQPAKLEDSAVYLCASSSLGEFLDTQYFGPGTRLTVL.

The CDR3 nucleotides read TGTGCCAGCAGCTTCACTAGCGGGAGGGCCTTCCTCGAGCAGTACTTC. Encoded protein: CASSFTSGRAFLEQYF. The V call is TRBV11-2, the J call TRBJ2-7; 13 bases align to TRBD2. The CDR3 runs 16 residues. Germline CDR1 is SGHAT and CDR2 is FQNNGV. Unmatched junction bases numbered 8, after V lost 3 bases and J lost 6 bases.